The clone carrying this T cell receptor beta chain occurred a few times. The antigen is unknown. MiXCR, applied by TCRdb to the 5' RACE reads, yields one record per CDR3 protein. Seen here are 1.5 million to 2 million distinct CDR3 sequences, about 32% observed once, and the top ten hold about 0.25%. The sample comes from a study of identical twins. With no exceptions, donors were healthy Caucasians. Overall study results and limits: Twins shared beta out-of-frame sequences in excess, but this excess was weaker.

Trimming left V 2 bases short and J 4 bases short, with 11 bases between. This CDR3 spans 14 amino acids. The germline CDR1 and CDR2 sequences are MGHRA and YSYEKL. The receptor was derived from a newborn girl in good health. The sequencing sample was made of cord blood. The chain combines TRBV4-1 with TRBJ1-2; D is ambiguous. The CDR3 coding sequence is TGCGCCAGCAGCCAACCAGGAGGGTTCTATGGCTACACCTTC. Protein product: CASSQPGGFYGYTF.